The present TCR beta chain was sequenced within a study of T cell responses to AZD1222 COVID-19 vaccine. Study conclusions and caveats: Seropositive status at baseline applied to only five to seven AZD1222 recipients.

Libraries were prepared by immunoSEQ multiplex PCR; TCRdb keeps only in-frame clonotypes and omits some of them. The sample includes 35,000 to 55,000 clones, approximately 86% of them seen just once. Between the trimmed V and J ends, which lost 3 bases and 6 bases, there was a span of 12 bases. CDR3 length equals 13 residues. Germline V gene data show CDR1 as SNHLY and CDR2 as FYNNEI. Turning to this clone: The antigen is not known.

This chain uses TRBV2 with TRBJ2-7; D is uncertain. This receptor was taken from an adult in good health. The sequencing used peripheral blood, collected on day 0 of AZD1222 vaccination. The CDR3 DNA reads TGTGCCAGCAGTGATATGGTTGGGCTCGAGCAGTACTTC. Encoded protein: CASSDMVGLEQYF.